A selection of T cell receptor beta chains follows, all from one sample in a study of beta chain features in type 1 diabetes. TCRdb keeps only in-frame clones here, not all; method: immunoSEQ multiplex PCR. The repertoire holds approximately 16,000 clones, with under 80% as singletons. The sequencing sample was made of stem cell memory CD4+ T cells from blood. Every receptor here comes from a man younger than 40 with type 1 diabetes. Each CDR3 is given with its conserved first and last residue. Fields, in order: V gene, clone size, D gene, J gene, CDR3 protein, CDR3 DNA. D genes are given only for firm matches. Rows give clone size only sometimes, using once, few, many, or a class for an expanded clone.

v_gene: TRBV5-1
abundance: few
d_gene: TRBD1
j_gene: TRBJ2-7
CDR3aa: CASSRETGGYEQYF
CDR3nt: TGCGCCAGCAGCCGCGAGACAGGGGGCTACGAGCAGTACTTC

v_gene: TRBV5-8
abundance: NA
d_gene: TRBD1
j_gene: TRBJ2-6
CDR3aa: CASSRGTGGSGANVLTF
CDR3nt: TGTGCCAGCAGCAGGGGGACAGGGGGCTCTGGGGCCAACGTCCTGACTTTC

v_gene: TRBV7-2
abundance: NA
d_gene: TRBD2
j_gene: TRBJ2-5
CDR3aa: CASSSTSGGQTQYF
CDR3nt: TGTGCCAGCAGCTCGACTAGCGGGGGACAGACCCAGTACTTC

v_gene: TRBV19
abundance: few
d_gene: TRBD2
j_gene: TRBJ2-5
CDR3aa: CASSLTPGLAETQYF
CDR3nt: TGTGCCAGTAGTCTGACTCCGGGACTAGCCGAGACCCAGTACTTC

v_gene: TRBV7-2
abundance: NA
d_gene: TRBD1
j_gene: TRBJ1-3
CDR3aa: CASSSTGVTGNTIYF
CDR3nt: TGTGCCAGCAGCTCAACAGGGGTAACTGGAAACACCATATATTTT

v_gene: TRBV4-1
abundance: few
d_gene: TRBD1
j_gene: TRBJ1-2
CDR3aa: CASSRATGGDSYGYTF
CDR3nt: TGCGCCAGCAGCCGGGCCACAGGGGGTGATTCGTATGGCTACACCTTC

v_gene: TRBV29-1
abundance: NA
d_gene: NA
j_gene: TRBJ1-2
CDR3aa: CSVEEGSAEADGYTF
CDR3nt: TGCAGCGTTGAAGAAGGGAGCGCCGAGGCCGATGGCTACACCTTC

v_gene: TRBV7-9
abundance: NA
d_gene: NA
j_gene: TRBJ2-7
CDR3aa: CASSSQTTGNEQYF
CDR3nt: TGTGCCAGCAGCTCCCAGACTACGGGGAACGAGCAGTACTTC

v_gene: TRBV2
abundance: few
d_gene: TRBD1
j_gene: TRBJ2-7
CDR3aa: CASHYGTGGTYEQYF
CDR3nt: TGTGCCAGCCACTACGGGACAGGCGGAACCTACGAGCAGTACTTC

v_gene: TRBV11-3
abundance: NA
d_gene: NA
j_gene: TRBJ2-1
CDR3aa: CASSSLAGNNEQFF
CDR3nt: TGTGCCAGCAGCTCCCTCGCGGGGAACAATGAGCAGTTCTTC

v_gene: TRBV4-2
abundance: NA
d_gene: NA
j_gene: TRBJ2-3
CDR3aa: CASSQLRGAGADTQYF
CDR3nt: TGTGCCAGCAGCCAACTACGGGGGGCCGGCGCAGATACGCAGTATTTT

v_gene: TRBV2
abundance: NA
d_gene: NA
j_gene: TRBJ2-7
CDR3aa: CASSARTREQYF
CDR3nt: TGTGCCAGCAGTGCGAGGACAAGGGAGCAGTACTTC

v_gene: TRBV18
abundance: NA
d_gene: TRBD1
j_gene: TRBJ2-7
CDR3aa: CASSPGTGGIEQYF
CDR3nt: TGTGCCAGCTCACCAGGGACAGGGGGGATCGAGCAGTACTTC

v_gene: TRBV7-3
abundance: NA
d_gene: NA
j_gene: TRBJ1-2
CDR3aa: CATPLNHGYTF
CDR3nt: TGTGCTACACCCCTGAACCATGGCTACACCTTC

v_gene: TRBV11-3
abundance: NA
d_gene: TRBD2
j_gene: TRBJ2-3
CDR3aa: CASSRGLEKDTQYF
CDR3nt: TGTGCCAGCAGCAGGGGACTAGAAAAAGATACGCAGTATTTT

v_gene: TRBV5-1
abundance: NA
d_gene: NA
j_gene: TRBJ2-5
CDR3aa: CASSLDRRTQYF
CDR3nt: TGCGCCAGCAGCTTGGATCGGAGGACCCAGTACTTC

v_gene: TRBV6-4
abundance: NA
d_gene: TRBD2
j_gene: TRBJ2-1
CDR3aa: CASSAGTSGGASEQFF
CDR3nt: TGTGCCAGCAGTGCCGGGACTAGCGGGGGGGCCTCTGAGCAGTTCTTC

v_gene: TRBV28
abundance: NA
d_gene: NA
j_gene: TRBJ1-2
CDR3aa: CAVIGLGRDYGYTF
CDR3nt: TGTGCCGTTATCGGACTTGGACGGGACTATGGCTACACCTTC

v_gene: TRBV5-1
abundance: NA
d_gene: TRBD2
j_gene: TRBJ2-1
CDR3aa: CASSFRLAGSNEQFF
CDR3nt: TGCGCCAGCAGCTTCAGGCTAGCGGGGTCCAATGAGCAGTTCTTC

v_gene: TRBV28
abundance: NA
d_gene: TRBD2
j_gene: TRBJ2-7
CDR3aa: CASRRSSGAYEQYF
CDR3nt: TGTGCCAGCAGACGTTCTAGCGGAGCCTACGAGCAGTACTTC

v_gene: TRBV7-2
abundance: NA
d_gene: NA
j_gene: TRBJ2-3
CDR3aa: CASSFQGTDTQYF
CDR3nt: TGTGCCAGCAGCTTTCAGGGCACAGATACGCAGTATTTT

v_gene: TRBV6-1
abundance: NA
d_gene: NA
j_gene: TRBJ2-7
CDR3aa: CASSPDRYSYEQYF
CDR3nt: TGTGCCAGCAGTCCAGACAGGTACTCCTACGAGCAGTACTTC

v_gene: TRBV7-3
abundance: NA
d_gene: TRBD1
j_gene: TRBJ2-2
CDR3aa: CASSPGTENTGELFF
CDR3nt: TGTGCCAGCAGCCCCGGGACAGAGAACACCGGGGAGCTGTTTTTT

v_gene: TRBV7-2
abundance: once
d_gene: NA
j_gene: TRBJ1-2
CDR3aa: CASSPPGLPTRGYTF
CDR3nt: TGTGCCAGCAGCCCACCGGGACTCCCCACGAGAGGCTACACCTTC

v_gene: TRBV7-8
abundance: few
d_gene: TRBD1
j_gene: TRBJ2-5
CDR3aa: CASSLGQGGQTQYF
CDR3nt: TGTGCCAGCAGCTTGGGACAGGGTGGTCAGACCCAGTACTTC

v_gene: TRBV30
abundance: few
d_gene: NA
j_gene: TRBJ2-5
CDR3aa: CARGGGEPRAQYF
CDR3nt: TGTGCCCGCGGAGGGGGCGAGCCTCGGGCCCAGTACTTC

v_gene: TRBV5-6
abundance: NA
d_gene: NA
j_gene: TRBJ1-1
CDR3aa: CASRFTADTEAFF
CDR3nt: TGTGCCAGCAGATTCACGGCGGACACTGAAGCTTTCTTT

v_gene: TRBV7-2
abundance: few
d_gene: TRBD2
j_gene: TRBJ2-1
CDR3aa: CASSPWGGDGNEQFF
CDR3nt: TGTGCCAGCAGCCCCTGGGGGGGGGACGGGAATGAGCAGTTCTTC

v_gene: TRBV7-2
abundance: NA
d_gene: NA
j_gene: TRBJ1-5
CDR3aa: CASSQGNRAGKPQHF
CDR3nt: TGTGCCAGCAGCCAGGGGAACAGGGCCGGAAAGCCCCAGCATTTT

v_gene: TRBV7-2
abundance: NA
d_gene: NA
j_gene: TRBJ1-2
CDR3aa: CASSLGPGGEYGYTF
CDR3nt: TGTGCCAGCAGCTTAGGGCCAGGAGGGGAGTATGGCTACACCTTC

v_gene: TRBV29-1
abundance: NA
d_gene: NA
j_gene: TRBJ1-1
CDR3aa: CSVVTGNTEAFF
CDR3nt: TGCAGCGTCGTGACGGGGAACACTGAAGCTTTCTTT

v_gene: TRBV6-1
abundance: NA
d_gene: TRBD1
j_gene: TRBJ2-3
CDR3aa: CASRLDRGETDTQYF
CDR3nt: TGTGCCAGCAGACTGGACAGGGGGGAGACAGATACGCAGTATTTT

v_gene: TRBV28
abundance: NA
d_gene: TRBD2
j_gene: TRBJ2-1
CDR3aa: CASSRSGGAAYEQFF
CDR3nt: TGTGCCAGCAGCCGTAGCGGGGGGGCCGCTTATGAGCAGTTCTTC

v_gene: TRBV19
abundance: few
d_gene: TRBD1
j_gene: TRBJ2-5
CDR3aa: CASSIRGSGGETQYF
CDR3nt: TGTGCCAGTAGTATAAGGGGGTCAGGGGGAGAGACCCAGTACTTC

v_gene: TRBV11-2
abundance: NA
d_gene: TRBD1
j_gene: TRBJ1-4
CDR3aa: CASSRQGFNEKLFF
CDR3nt: TGTGCCAGCAGCAGACAGGGGTTCAATGAAAAACTGTTTTTT

v_gene: TRBV5-1
abundance: NA
d_gene: NA
j_gene: TRBJ2-7
CDR3aa: CASSLARASNEQYF
CDR3nt: TGCGCCAGCAGCTTGGCCAGGGCATCCAACGAGCAGTACTTC

v_gene: TRBV2
abundance: few
d_gene: NA
j_gene: TRBJ2-7
CDR3aa: CASTDQGGGVDEQYF
CDR3nt: TGTGCCAGCACCGACCAGGGTGGCGGAGTAGACGAGCAGTACTTC

v_gene: TRBV19
abundance: NA
d_gene: NA
j_gene: TRBJ2-2
CDR3aa: CASSPQLRAGELFF
CDR3nt: TGTGCCAGTAGTCCCCAGCTCAGGGCCGGGGAGCTGTTTTTT

v_gene: TRBV6-4
abundance: once
d_gene: NA
j_gene: TRBJ1-5
CDR3aa: CASRVQNSNQPQHF
CDR3nt: TGTGCCAGCAGGGTACAGAATAGCAATCAGCCCCAGCATTTT

v_gene: TRBV4-1
abundance: NA
d_gene: NA
j_gene: TRBJ1-5
CDR3aa: CASSLFWGPREPQHF
CDR3nt: TGCGCCAGCAGCCTGTTTTGGGGTCCGCGGGAGCCCCAGCATTTT